This T cell receptor (beta chain) was profiled in a study of blood T cell repertoires in COVID-19. Looking at the study overall: The United States, Italy and Spain provided the acute and convalescent COVID-19 samples. PBMCs, B-cell-depleted T cells, or T cells provided the cDNA or gDNA that made up the material.

In the original processing: Using reference gene primer amplification, nucleated cell counts were estimated. Repertoires were generated with immunoSEQ multiplex PCR, while TCRdb's copy carries only in-frame clones and drops some. V and J calls plus clone size are reproduced from that table; the DNA served to infer D and trimming. This repertoire shows approximately 300,000 clones, around nine tenths found once; its top ten account for 1%. The germline CDR1 and CDR2 sequences are LGHNT and FRNRAP. The V gene lost 7 bases and the J gene lost 3 bases, with 11 bases spanning the gap. This CDR3 contains 13 residues.

This sequence was found in a man aged 50-60 years with active or convalescent COVID-19. The chain is built from TRBV12-5 and TRBJ2-3; maybe TRBD2 (6 bases). What was sequenced was peripheral blood. This CDR3 reads CASAFGGTDTQYF. The DNA of the CDR3 is TGTGCTAGTGCTTTCGGGGGTACAGATACGCAGTATTTT.